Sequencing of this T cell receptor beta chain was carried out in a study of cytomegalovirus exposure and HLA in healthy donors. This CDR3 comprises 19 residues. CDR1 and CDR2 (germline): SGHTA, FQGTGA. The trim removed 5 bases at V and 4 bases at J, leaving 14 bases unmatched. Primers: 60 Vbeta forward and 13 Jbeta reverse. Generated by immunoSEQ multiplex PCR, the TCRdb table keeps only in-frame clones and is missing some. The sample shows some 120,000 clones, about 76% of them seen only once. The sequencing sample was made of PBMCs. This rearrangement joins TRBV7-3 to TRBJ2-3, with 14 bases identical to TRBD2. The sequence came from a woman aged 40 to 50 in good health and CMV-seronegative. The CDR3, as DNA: TGTGCCAGCAGCCTCGGACCCCGGACTAGCGGGGGGAAGGCAGATACGCAGTATTTT. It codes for CASSLGPRTSGGKADTQYF. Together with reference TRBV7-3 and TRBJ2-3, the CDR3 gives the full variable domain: GAGVSQTPSNKVTEKGKYVELRCDPISGHTALYWYRQSLGQGPEFLIYFQGTGAADDSGLPNDRFFAVRPEGSVSTLKIQRTERGDSAVYLCASSLGPRTSGGKADTQYFGPGTRLTVL.